A single sample gave rise to the 27 T cell receptor beta chains below, sequenced in a study of CD8 T cells in Susac syndrome. RNA totalling about 0.45 to 1 ug underwent reverse transcription with random hexamers. TCRdb used MiXCR to reprocess the immunoSEQ multiplex PCR reads, holding one entry per CDR3 protein. The table shows fewer than 250,000 distinct CDR3 sequences, with more than 85% occurring only once. Sequencing was carried out using CD8+ T cells from PBMCs. The receptors were sampled from a human donor with multiple sclerosis.

This chain links TRBV4-2 with TRBJ1-4; no definite D call. The CDR3 is 14 residues long. Germline lookup yields CDR1 LGHNA and CDR2 YNFKEQ. Trimming shortened V by 0 bases and J by 6 bases, and 8 bases separated the two germline ends. In DNA, the CDR3 is TGTGCCAGCAGCCAAGATCGGACCGATGAAAAACTGTTTTTT. Its protein is CASSQDRTDEKLFF.

This clonotype has just a few counts. J is TRBJ2-7 and V is TRBV11-2, with D perhaps TRBD1 (5 bases). The CDR3 extends over 13 amino acids. Trimming left V 4 bases short and J 0 bases short, with 7 bases between. Germline V lookup: CDR1 SGHAT, CDR2 FQNNGV. The DNA for the CDR3 is TGTGCCAGCAGCTCCGGACACTCCTACGAGCAGTACTTC. Residues: CASSSGHSYEQYF.

The chain has TRBV7-9 and TRBJ1-2, with D unclear. Germline V CDR1 and CDR2: SEHNR, FQNEAQ (reference sequence). The V gene lost 5 bases and the J gene lost 8 bases, with 12 bases spanning the gap. The CDR3 loop spans 12 amino acids. CDR3 residues: CASSPTLPGYTF. CDR3 sequence (DNA): TGTGCCAGCAGCCCCACCTTGCCCGGCTACACCTTC.

This clonotype was seen a few times. V is TRBV4-3 and J is TRBJ1-2; the D is unclear. In germline, CDR1 is LGHNA, CDR2 YSLEER. Trimming took off 0 bases at V and 4 bases at J, with 12 bases between the two ends. The CDR3 extends over 15 amino acids. The CDR3 coding sequence is TGCGCCAGCAGCCAAGATCTGGTACCGGGCTATGGCTACACCTTC. Residues: CASSQDLVPGYGYTF.

The chain carries TRBV6-5 and TRBJ1-2; possibly TRBD1 for D (6 bases). Germline CDR1 reads MNHEY; CDR2 reads SVGAGI. V was cut by 0 bases and J by 8 bases, with 10 bases left in between. The CDR3 is 13 residues long. The CDR3 here is CASSYSRGGGYTF. DNA for the CDR3: TGTGCCAGCAGTTACTCGAGGGGGGGCGGCTACACCTTC.

The gene calls are TRBV30 and TRBJ1-3; TRBD1 aligns across 7 bases. Germline trimming cut 3 bases from V and 2 bases from J; bases unmatched to any gene: 7. Germline lookup yields CDR1 GTSNPN and CDR2 SVGIG (reference sequence). CDR3 size: 15 residues. CDR3 residues: CAWRGDREPGNTIYF. In DNA form, the CDR3 reads TGTGCCTGGAGGGGAGACAGGGAACCTGGAAACACCATATATTTT.

The CDR3 region has the DNA TGTGCCAGCAGCTTCGATGGCGGGCTTTACGAGCAGTACTTC. It encodes CASSFDGGLYEQYF. The gene calls are TRBV11-1 and TRBJ2-7, with a weak D call TRBD2 (5 bases). CDR1 and CDR2 (germline): SGHAT, FQDESV (reference sequence). CDR3 size: 14 residues. The V gene lost 3 bases and the J gene lost 4 bases, with 13 bases spanning the gap.

V gene TRBV9 combines with J gene TRBJ2-1, with 9 bases that match TRBD2. The CDR3 is made up of 16 amino acids. The J segment lost 6 bases and the V segment lost 2 bases, leaving 9 bases of the junction unmatched. The germline CDR1 and CDR2 sequences are SGDLS and YYNGEE. Written as DNA, the CDR3 is TGTGCCAGCAGCGTTCCATTGAGCGGGGGGCCCAATGAGCAGTTCTTC. Translating gives CASSVPLSGGPNEQFF.

V is TRBV7-6 and J is TRBJ2-2, with TRBD2 identical over 11 bases. The CDR3 runs to 16 residues. The J segment lost 8 bases and the V segment lost 4 bases, leaving 9 bases of the junction unmatched. Per germline, CDR1 SGHVS and CDR2 FNYEAQ. DNA of the CDR3: TGTGCCAGCAGCTCAACTAGCGGGAGTGCTTATGGGGAGCTGTTTTTT. Amino acids: CASSSTSGSAYGELFF.

The chain employs TRBV7-9 and TRBJ1-1, with no clear D. V dropped 6 bases and J dropped 0 bases, with 5 bases sitting between them. Germline V gives CDR1 SEHNR, CDR2 FQNEAQ (reference sequence). The CDR3 spans 12 residues. CDR3 nucleotides: TGTGCCAGCAGTTTGGTGAACACTGAAGCTTTCTTT. It encodes CASSLVNTEAFF.

The genes are TRBV7-9 and TRBJ2-7, with 11 positions matching TRBD2. This CDR3 has 16 residues. J gave up 2 bases and V 5 bases, and 8 bases lay outside the gene matches. From germline, CDR1 is SEHNR and CDR2 FQNEAQ (reference sequence). The CDR3 DNA follows: TGTGCCAGCAGCGTACGCAGGGGACTAGCGGCCTACGAGCAGTACTTC. Amino acids: CASSVRRGLAAYEQYF.

The chain links TRBV19 to TRBJ1-2, with D perhaps TRBD1 (5 bases). In germline, CDR1 is LNHDA, CDR2 SQIVND (reference sequence). V lost 6 bases to trimming and J lost 5 bases, with 19 bases between them. This CDR3 region has 15 residues. As DNA, the CDR3 is TGTGCCAGTAGCGGAAGGGAAACCGAGGGGTATGGCTACACCTTC. Translating gives CASSGRETEGYGYTF.

The V call is TRBV11-2, the J call TRBJ2-5; perhaps D is TRBD1 or TRBD2 (5 bases each). CDR3 length: 13 residues. Looked up from germline, CDR1 is SGHAT and CDR2 is FQNNGV. The V end lost 3 bases, the J end lost 9 bases, and 14 bases lay between the germline ends. The CDR3 here is CASSFGTGAAQYF. CDR3 DNA: TGTGCCAGCAGCTTCGGGACCGGGGCCGCCCAGTACTTC. Using reference TRBV11-2 and TRBJ2-5 for the parts outside the CDR3, the full variable domain is EAGVAQSPRYKIIEKRQSVAFWCNPISGHATLYWYQQILGQGPKLLIQFQNNGVVDDSQLPKDRFSAERLKGVDSTLKIQPAKLEDSAVYLCASSFGTGAAQYFGPGTRLLVL.

The gene calls are TRBV7-9 and TRBJ1-5, with D possibly TRBD1 on 6 matching bases. The CDR3 covers 15 residues. The germline gives CDR1 SEHNR, CDR2 FQNEAQ (reference sequence). V shed 2 bases and J shed 6 bases, with 14 bases lying between them. As DNA, the CDR3 is TGTGCCAGCAGCTTATCAGGGGAAGGAGCTCAGCCCCAGCATTTT. Its translation: CASSLSGEGAQPQHF.

This chain connects TRBV12-3 or TRBV12-4 to TRBJ1-1, with TRBD1 identical over 8 bases. After removal of 2 bases from V and 1 base from J, the junction contained 3 bases not matched to a gene. The CDR3 sequence is 15 residues long. The CDR3 sequence: CASSLNDRGNTEAFF. The CDR3 nucleotides read TGTGCCAGCAGTTTAAACGACAGGGGGAACACTGAAGCTTTCTTT.

The chain recombines TRBV10-2 with TRBJ2-1; 7 bases align to TRBD2. V lost 4 bases to trimming and J lost 5 bases; unmatched junction nucleotides: 5. This CDR3 has 14 amino acids. Germline CDR1 is WSHSY and CDR2 is SAAADI. This CDR3 is CASSASGIDNEQFF. The CDR3 DNA reads as TGCGCCAGCAGTGCCAGCGGGATAGACAATGAGCAGTTCTTC.

CDR3 nucleotide sequence: TGTGCCATCAGTGAGGCAGGGGTTGACAATGAGCAGTTCTTC. It specifies CAISEAGVDNEQFF. This chain joins TRBV10-3 and TRBJ2-1; maybe TRBD1 (6 bases). V shed 2 bases and J shed 5 bases, with 10 bases lying between them. CDR1 and CDR2 (germline): ENHRY, SYGVKD. The CDR3 spans 14 residues.

The rearrangement uses TRBV15 and TRBJ1-5, with TRBD1 as a possible D gene (5 bases). V lost 7 bases to trimming and J lost 4 bases, with 11 bases between them. From germline, CDR1 is LNHNV and CDR2 YYDKDF (reference sequence). This CDR3 spans 13 amino acids. The CDR3 DNA reads TGTGCCACCAACCAAGACAGTAATCAGCCCCAGCATTTT. It is translated as CATNQDSNQPQHF.

This chain joins TRBV2 and TRBJ2-5, with a weak D call TRBD1 (5 bases). The V end lost 4 bases, the J end lost 0 bases, and 12 bases lay between the germline ends. The CDR3 is made up of 15 amino acids. CDR1 is SNHLY, CDR2 FYNNEI, per germline. In DNA, the CDR3 is TGTGCCAGCAGTGCTGCTGCAGGGTACCAAGAGACCCAGTACTTC. It is translated as CASSAAAGYQETQYF.

The chain combines TRBV7-6 with TRBJ1-1, with D possibly TRBD1 on 5 matching bases. Per the germline V gene, CDR1 is SGHVS and CDR2 is FNYEAQ. V was trimmed by 5 bases and J by 4 bases, leaving 14 bases between them. The CDR3 has 14 amino acids. CDR3 protein: CASSLPGVTTEAFF. The CDR3 nucleotides are TGTGCCAGCAGCCTACCGGGGGTTACCACTGAAGCTTTCTTT.

This clonotype showed up just a few times. The chain has TRBV30 and TRBJ2-7; D perhaps matches TRBD1 (5 bases). Trimming left V 5 bases short and J 6 bases short, with 14 bases between. The CDR3 contains 12 residues. Germline loops: CDR1 GTSNPN, CDR2 SVGIG (reference sequence). Written as DNA, the CDR3 is TGTGCCTGGGGGCAAAGGGGCATCGAGCAGTACTTC. Translating gives CAWGQRGIEQYF.

This clonotype was seen only once. The chain couples TRBV9 to TRBJ2-7; 9 bases agree with TRBD1. Germline-derived CDR1 and CDR2 are SGDLS and YYNGEE. The CDR3 has 16 amino acids. J was trimmed by 5 bases and V by 4 bases; bases with no gene match: 13. CDR3 loop: CASSPTTGTGTHEQYF. The CDR3 bases are TGTGCCAGCAGCCCAACCACCGGGACAGGGACCCACGAGCAGTACTTC.

In DNA, the CDR3 is TGTGCCAGCAGTTACAAGGGGGCTCTGCGGGAGCTGGGCTACAATGAGCAGTTCTTC. Translating it yields CASSYKGALRELGYNEQFF. V and J are TRBV6-5 and TRBJ2-1; D could derive from TRBD1 or TRBD2 (7 bases each). This CDR3 is built from 19 residues. Per the germline V gene, CDR1 is MNHEY and CDR2 is SVGAGI. V was pared by 2 bases and J by 3 bases, with 23 bases between.

CDR3 sequence: CASGVDSSYEQYF. The CDR3 DNA reads TGTGCTAGTGGGGTAGACAGTTCCTACGAGCAGTACTTC. The J gene is TRBJ2-7, the V gene TRBV12-5; D possibly corresponds to TRBD1 (5 bases). Germline CDR1 LGHNT, CDR2 FRNRAP. Trimming pared 6 bases from V and 1 base from J, leaving 10 bases between. This CDR3 has 13 residues.

The V call is TRBV4-3, the J call TRBJ2-7; no clear D. This CDR3 spans 15 amino acids. Trimming shortened V by 1 base and J by 3 bases, and 13 bases separated the two germline ends. Germline assignment: CDR1 LGHNA and CDR2 YSLEER. The CDR3 loop reads CASSQGAVRYYEQYF. The CDR3 DNA is TGCGCCAGCAGCCAAGGCGCCGTCAGGTACTACGAGCAGTACTTC.

This clonotype was observed once. The CDR3 here is CASSLGGGRGHEQFF. The CDR3 nucleotides are TGTGCCAGCAGCTTAGGGGGCGGAAGGGGGCATGAGCAGTTCTTC. This chain connects TRBV7-6 to TRBJ2-1; 7 bases match TRBD1. The length of the CDR3 is 15 residues. The V gene's germline CDR1 is SGHVS and CDR2 FNYEAQ. V trimming: 1 base; J trimming: 8 bases; junction bases outside the gene matches: 8.

The chain links TRBV15 to TRBJ1-2; TRBD1 is a possible D gene (5 bases). Trimming shortened V by 0 bases and J by 6 bases, and 14 bases separated the two germline ends. Looked up from germline, CDR1 is LNHNV and CDR2 is YYDKDF (reference sequence). The CDR3 extends over 15 amino acids. In nucleotides, the CDR3 is TGTGCCACCAGCAGAGAGAGGGGAGTTGGTGATGGCTACACCTTC. This encodes CATSRERGVGDGYTF. Complete variable domain (other parts from reference TRBV15 and TRBJ1-2): DAMVIQNPRYQVTQFGKPVTLSCSQTLNHNVMYWYQQKSSQAPKLLFHYYDKDFNNEADTPDNFQSRRPNTSFCFLDIRSPGLGDTAMYLCATSRERGVGDGYTFGSGTRLTVV.